Described below is a single TCR beta chain sequence and its context. Its antigen is not known. This entry comes from a study of blood T cells in healthy people across ages. PCR was performed a second time for about 7 to 12 cycles using a sample-barcoded 5' primer and a J-beta primer mix. Tags on each cDNA molecule came from a template-switch adaptor with 12 random nucleotides. MiXCR, applied by TCRdb to the 5' RACE reads, yields one record per CDR3 protein. The data contain under 1,000,000 distinct CDR3 sequences, about 36% of them seen just once; the ten biggest clones take up 13%. Study-level points and caveats: Fewer expanded clones and more diversity marked long-lived versus aged donors. Naive T cell percentage strongly correlated with TCR beta diversity.

Looked up from germline, CDR1 is SGHTA and CDR2 is FQGNSA. Trimming took 5 bases from V and 2 from J; bases not matched to a gene: 8. The CDR3 is 16 amino acids. The chain carries TRBV7-2 and TRBJ2-3; 9 bases fit TRBD2. Material: blood. This TCR came from a young man in good health. The CDR3 reads CASSRGGAGNTDTQYF. In nucleotides, the CDR3 is TGTGCCAGCAGCCGCGGGGGGGCGGGGAACACAGATACGCAGTATTTT.